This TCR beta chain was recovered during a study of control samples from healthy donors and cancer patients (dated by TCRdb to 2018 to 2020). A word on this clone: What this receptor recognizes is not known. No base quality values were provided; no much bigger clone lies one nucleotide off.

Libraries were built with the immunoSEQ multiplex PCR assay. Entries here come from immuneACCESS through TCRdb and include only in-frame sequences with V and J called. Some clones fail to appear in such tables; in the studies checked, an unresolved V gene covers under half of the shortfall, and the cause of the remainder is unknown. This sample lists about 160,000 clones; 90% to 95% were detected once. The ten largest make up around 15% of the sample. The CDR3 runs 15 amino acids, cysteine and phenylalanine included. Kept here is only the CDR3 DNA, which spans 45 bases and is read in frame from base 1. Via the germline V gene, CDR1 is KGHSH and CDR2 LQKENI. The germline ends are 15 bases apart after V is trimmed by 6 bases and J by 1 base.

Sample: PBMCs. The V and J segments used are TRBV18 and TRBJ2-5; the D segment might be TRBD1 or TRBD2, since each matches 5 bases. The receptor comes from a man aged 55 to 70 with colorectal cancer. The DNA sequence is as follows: TGTGCCAGCTCCCCTAATAAGGGACCCCAAGAGACCCAGTACTTC. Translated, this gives CASSPNKGPQETQYF. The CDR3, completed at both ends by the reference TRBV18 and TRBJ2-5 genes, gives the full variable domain NAGVMQNPRHLVRRRGQEARLRCSPMKGHSHVYWYRQLPEEGLKFMVYLQKENIIDESGMPKERFSAEFPKEGPSILRIQQVVRGDSAAYFCASSPNKGPQETQYFGPGTRLLVL.